These T cell receptor beta chains were read from a single sample in a study of blood T cell repertoires in COVID-19. Clones were read by immunoSEQ multiplex PCR, and TCRdb kept only the in-frame ones, dropping some. Among 150,000 to 160,000 clones listed, approximately 78% were seen once. Sequencing input: peripheral blood. These receptors all stem from an elderly man with acute or convalescent COVID-19. Both conserved end residues are part of each CDR3. A D gene is named only where the DNA matches it firmly. A row's size may be missing; if present it is once, few, many or a size class.

D	size	J	V	DNA	CDR3
TRBD1	-	TRBJ2-1	TRBV7-2	TGTGCCAGCAGCTTAGGGGTCGGGACAGGGACGAATGAGCAGTTCTTC	CASSLGVGTGTNEQFF
-	-	TRBJ2-5	TRBV4-2	TGTGCCAGCAGCCAGCTGGCGACCCAGTACTTC	CASSQLATQYF
TRBD2	-	TRBJ2-1	TRBV14	TGTGCCAGCAGCCAAGATGATCTAGCGGGGTTCAGTTTTCAGCATGAGCAGTTCTTC	CASSQDDLAGFSFQHEQFF
TRBD1	-	TRBJ1-6	TRBV3-1/TRBV3-2	TGTGCCAGCAGCGCCGGACAGGAGGGTTCACCCCTCCACTTT	CASSAGQEGSPLHF
TRBD1	once	TRBJ1-2	TRBV2	TGTGCCAGCAGTTTGGGACAGGGGGCACTTGGCTACACCTTC	CASSLGQGALGYTF
-	-	TRBJ1-1	TRBV11-2	TGTGCCAGCAGCTTAGCCGGTTACACTGAAGCTTTCTTT	CASSLAGYTEAFF
TRBD1	-	TRBJ1-2	TRBV19	TGTGCCAGTAACATCGACAGGGGAGGCTACACCTTC	CASNIDRGGYTF
TRBD2	-	TRBJ2-5	TRBV3-1/TRBV3-2	TGTGCCAGCAGTCCTAGCGGGGAAGAGACCCAGTACTTC	CASSPSGEETQYF
TRBD1	few	TRBJ2-6	TRBV19	TGTGCCAGTACCGGGGGACAGGGGACCTCTGGGGCCAACGTCCTGACTTTC	CASTGGQGTSGANVLTF
TRBD2	-	TRBJ2-3	TRBV7-2	TGTGCCAGCAGCCGCGGGGGTCGCACAGATACGCAGTATTTT	CASSRGGRTDTQYF
TRBD1	few	TRBJ2-7	TRBV10-2	TGCGCCAGCAGTGAAAGGGACAGGGGTAAGCAGTACTTC	CASSERDRGKQYF
TRBD1	-	TRBJ1-2	TRBV30	TGTGCCTGGAGGAACCGGGACAGGGAACCCTATGGCTACACCTTC	CAWRNRDREPYGYTF
TRBD2	few	TRBJ2-1	TRBV11-2	TGTGCCAGCAGCTTAGATCGCGGGGGTGAGTACAATGAGCAGTTCTTC	CASSLDRGGEYNEQFF
-	-	TRBJ1-1	TRBV6-5	TGTGCCAGCAGTTACCCGCCGAGTGAAGCTTTCTTT	CASSYPPSEAFF
TRBD1	-	TRBJ1-2	TRBV5-1	TGCGCCAGCAGCATACAGGGGGAGGATAGTGGCTACACCTTC	CASSIQGEDSGYTF
-	-	TRBJ1-1	TRBV11-2	TGTGCCAGCAGCCTTCTCCCCCTGAACACTGAAGCTTTCTTT	CASSLLPLNTEAFF
TRBD1	-	TRBJ2-3	TRBV5-6	TGTGCCAGCAGCGCCTCCCAGGGGGCAGATACGCAGTATTTT	CASSASQGADTQYF
TRBD1	-	TRBJ1-2	TRBV27	TGTGCCAGCAGTCGGGGGACAGTCAAGTCCAACTATGGCTACACCTTC	CASSRGTVKSNYGYTF
TRBD1	-	TRBJ1-1	TRBV6-5	TGTGCCAGCAGGGAGACAGGGGGCGCGAACACTGAAGCTTTCTTT	CASRETGGANTEAFF
TRBD2	-	TRBJ2-7	TRBV18	TGTGCCAGCTCACCCCGGGAGGTAGAGCAGTACTTC	CASSPREVEQYF
-	-	TRBJ1-3	TRBV7-6	TGTGCCAGCAGCGTAGACACCAGGGCTGGAAACACCATATATTTT	CASSVDTRAGNTIYF
TRBD1	-	TRBJ2-7	TRBV11-2	TGTGCCAGCAGCCCGGACAGGGTTAACGAGCAGTACTTC	CASSPDRVNEQYF
-	-	TRBJ1-2	TRBV14	TGTGCCAGCAGCCAAGATTTTCAGTTCTCTCGTGGCTACACCTTC	CASSQDFQFSRGYTF
TRBD1	-	TRBJ1-2	TRBV5-1	TGCGCCAGCAGCTTCAGGACAGGGGCTCCTAACTATGGCTACACCTTC	CASSFRTGAPNYGYTF
-	-	TRBJ2-1	TRBV15	TGTGCCACCAGCAGAGATGGTGGGGGGAGCTCCTACAATGAGCAGTTCTTC	CATSRDGGGSSYNEQFF
-	few	TRBJ1-1	TRBV5-4	TGTGCCAGCAGCACCAGGGTTAACACTGAAGCTTTCTTT	CASSTRVNTEAFF
-	-	TRBJ1-1	TRBV15	TGTGCCACCAGCAGAGATTGGGGCAACACTGAAGCTTTCTTT	CATSRDWGNTEAFF
TRBD1	-	TRBJ1-5	TRBV11-2	TGTGCCAGCAGCTCGAATACAGGGGTCAATCAGCCCCAGCATTTT	CASSSNTGVNQPQHF
TRBD1	-	TRBJ2-7	TRBV11-2	TGTGCCAGCAGCTCCGGGGGGACAGGGTCCTACGAGCAGTACTTC	CASSSGGTGSYEQYF
TRBD1	-	TRBJ1-2	TRBV12-5	TGTGCTAGTGGCGCAGGGGGCGGGGGCTACACCTTC	CASGAGGGGYTF
-	-	TRBJ1-5	TRBV5-4	TGTGCCAGCAGCTTGTGGGGGGGTTCCAATCAGCCCCAGCATTTT	CASSLWGGSNQPQHF
TRBD1	-	TRBJ1-2	TRBV11-1	TGTGCCAGCAGCCCGGGACAGGGCTACTATGGCTACACCTTC	CASSPGQGYYGYTF
-	-	TRBJ1-5	TRBV29-1	TGCAGCGTTGTAGGGGGGGCGGATCAGCCCCAGCATTTT	CSVVGGADQPQHF
-	-	TRBJ2-4	TRBV19	TGTGCCAGTAGTATAGATAAGGGGGGGCAAGGGTTTTTGGCCAAAAACATTCAGTACTTC	CASSIDKGGQGFLAKNIQYF
-	once	TRBJ2-1	TRBV18	TGTGCCAGCTCACCACAGCCCCAGGTCAATGAGCAGTTCTTC	CASSPQPQVNEQFF